Listed below are T cell receptor beta chains from one sample, sequenced in a study of cytotoxic CD8 clonotypes in ibrutinib-treated CLL. Sequencing used immunoSEQ multiplex PCR; TCRdb keeps in-frame clones, though not all of them. The sample lists roughly 53,000 clones, roughly 54% occurring once. This specimen was PBMCs, taken at disease progression, from a patient treated with ibrutinib. Receptors originate from a human donor with chronic lymphocytic leukemia. Each CDR3 is given with its conserved first and last residue. The D gene is left open where the match is weak. Only some rows state a clone size, as once, few, many or a class for expanded clones.

TRBV18	14	few	NA	TRBJ2-7	TGTGCCAGCTCACCCCCACAGGGTATCTACGAGCAGTACTTC	CASSPPQGIYEQYF
TRBV4-1	15	NA	NA	TRBJ2-7	TGCGCCAGCAGCCAAGCCCAGGGGACTTACTACGAGCAGTACTTC	CASSQAQGTYYEQYF
TRBV9	12	NA	NA	TRBJ2-3	TGTGCCAGCAGCCCCCAATTGGATACGCAGTATTTT	CASSPQLDTQYF
TRBV27	14	NA	NA	TRBJ2-1	TGTGCCAGCAGTTTAGCGGGGCCATACAATGAGCAGTTCTTC	CASSLAGPYNEQFF
TRBV9	17	once	TRBD1	TRBJ2-5	TGTGCCAGCAGCGTAGTTCGCGGTGGGACAGGGCAAGAGACCCAGTACTTC	CASSVVRGGTGQETQYF
TRBV30	16	NA	NA	TRBJ1-5	TGTGCCTGGAGTGTAAATCTCGGCGGGGGCAATCAGCCCCAGCATTTT	CAWSVNLGGGNQPQHF
TRBV28	14	NA	TRBD1	TRBJ1-4	TGTGCCAGCAGTTTAGACAGGGTTTATGAAAAACTGTTTTTT	CASSLDRVYEKLFF
TRBV30	12	NA	NA	TRBJ2-1	TGTGCCTGGGGCAGGGTTTACAATGAGCAGTTCTTC	CAWGRVYNEQFF
TRBV7-2	16	NA	NA	TRBJ2-7	TGTGCCAGCAGCTTAGGGGGAGGGGACAGTGGTTACGAGCAGTACTTC	CASSLGGGDSGYEQYF
TRBV6-5	13	NA	NA	TRBJ2-1	TGTGCCAGCAGTCCTACCGGATACAATGAGCAGTTCTTC	CASSPTGYNEQFF
TRBV6-1	17	few	NA	TRBJ1-6	TGTGCCAGCAGTGAATTTTGGGGGGACATATATAATTCACCCCTCCACTTT	CASSEFWGDIYNSPLHF
TRBV5-6	17	once	NA	TRBJ2-3	TGTGCCAGCAGCTTGGAGTCATGGTCGGCTAGCACAGATACGCAGTATTTT	CASSLESWSASTDTQYF
TRBV19	14	NA	NA	TRBJ1-1	TGTGCCAGTAGTATAGATTTGGGACGGCAGCAAGCTTTCTTT	CASSIDLGRQQAFF
TRBV4-3	16	NA	NA	TRBJ2-5	TGCGCCAGCAGCTCAAACTACAGGGGACTACAAGAGACCCAGTACTTC	CASSSNYRGLQETQYF
TRBV18	12	few	NA	TRBJ1-5	TGTGCCAGCTCACCGGGTAATCAGCCCCAGCATTTT	CASSPGNQPQHF
TRBV7-9	16	few	NA	TRBJ1-1	TGTGCCAGCAGCTCAGCCACACAGGGCTGGAACACTGAAGCTTTCTTT	CASSSATQGWNTEAFF
TRBV11-2	14	NA	NA	TRBJ2-7	TGTGCCAGCAGCCAAATGGGGTCTCAGTACGAGCAGTACTTC	CASSQMGSQYEQYF
TRBV19	14	few	NA	TRBJ2-7	TGTGCCAGTAGTATACTGGGAGAACCTTACGAGCAGTACTTC	CASSILGEPYEQYF
TRBV5-6	13	few	NA	TRBJ2-7	TGTGCCAGCAGCTTCCGTCAGATCTACGAGCAGTACTTC	CASSFRQIYEQYF
TRBV7-2	13	few	NA	TRBJ2-7	TGTGCCAGCAGCCGGGACGGTTCCTACGAGCAGTACTTC	CASSRDGSYEQYF
TRBV21-1	13	NA	NA	TRBJ1-5	TGTGCCAGCAGCCTACAGGGGGATCAGCCCCAGCATTTT	CASSLQGDQPQHF
TRBV19	16	few	TRBD2	TRBJ2-3	TGTGCCAGTAGTACCGCCTGGACTAGCGGGGACGATACGCAGTATTTT	CASSTAWTSGDDTQYF
TRBV6-6	14	NA	TRBD1	TRBJ1-1	TGTGCCAGCAGTTATGGGACAGGCCGATCAGAAGCTTTCTTT	CASSYGTGRSEAFF
TRBV7-6	13	NA	NA	TRBJ2-7	TGTGCCAGCAGCTTAGCGGGGTTCTACGAGCAGTACTTC	CASSLAGFYEQYF
TRBV30	15	NA	NA	TRBJ2-5	TGTGCCTGGAGTAATTCTTACGGCCAAGAGGAGACCCAGTACTTC	CAWSNSYGQEETQYF
TRBV5-6	11	NA	TRBD1	TRBJ2-7	TGTGCCAGCAGCTCACAGGGGGCTGAGTACTTC	CASSSQGAEYF
TRBV11-2	13	NA	NA	TRBJ2-7	TGTGCCAGCAGCTTAGATGGAGCTAGCGAGCAGTACTTC	CASSLDGASEQYF
TRBV25-1	15	NA	NA	TRBJ1-6	TGTGCCAGCAGTGAAACAGGGTTGATTTATTCACCCCTCCACTTT	CASSETGLIYSPLHF
TRBV30	17	NA	TRBD2	TRBJ2-2	TGTGCCTGGAGTGTTTTGGTTAGCGGGAGGGCCACCGGGGAGCTGTTTTTT	CAWSVLVSGRATGELFF
TRBV7-9	16	once	NA	TRBJ2-1	TGTGCCAGCAGCTTAGACGCGGGACTGAAGTATAATGAGCAGTTCTTC	CASSLDAGLKYNEQFF
TRBV5-6	12	few	NA	TRBJ2-7	TGTGCCAGCAGCCTCTCGAGCTACGAGCAGTACTTC	CASSLSSYEQYF
TRBV27	15	few	NA	TRBJ1-2	TGTGCCAGCAGTTCAGGGAACGGCTTCCCCTTCGGTTACACCTTC	CASSSGNGFPFGYTF
TRBV5-6	15	NA	NA	TRBJ2-3	TGTGCCAGCAGCTTGGCGGGGGCCAGCACAGATACGCAGTATTTT	CASSLAGASTDTQYF
TRBV30	13	NA	NA	TRBJ1-1	TGTGCCTGGAGTGTCGGAATCGGCTTTGAAGCTTTCTTT	CAWSVGIGFEAFF
TRBV28	11	NA	NA	TRBJ2-4	TGTGCCAGCAGTTTCAAAAACATTCAGTACTTC	CASSFKNIQYF
TRBV5-6	15	many	NA	TRBJ1-2	TGTGCCAGCAGCTTCCCAGCCGAGGGCACCTATGGCTACACCTTC	CASSFPAEGTYGYTF
TRBV4-2	17	NA	TRBD1	TRBJ1-4	TGTGCCAGCAGCCAAGAAGGAGGACAGGGTATCGGTGAAAAACTGTTTTTT	CASSQEGGQGIGEKLFF